One and the same sample provided the 14 T cell receptor beta chains below, sequenced in a study of human CD8 memory T cell subsets. Investigators built TCR beta libraries using UMI-labeled 5' RACE. TCRdb reprocessed the 5' RACE reads, keeping one entry per CDR3 protein, no DNA. The table lists approximately 12,000 distinct CDR3 sequences. Material: CD8+ T cells from PBMCs. These receptors came from a human donor in good health.

The V gene is TRBV19, the J gene TRBJ1-2. The CDR3 spans 12 residues. Looked up from germline, CDR1 is LNHDA and CDR2 is SQIVND (reference sequence). CDR3 sequence: CASSTGLGDYTF.

The chain employs TRBV3-1 and TRBJ2-2. This CDR3 has 15 residues. CDR1 LGHDT and CDR2 YNNKEL come from the germline V gene (reference sequence). This chain's CDR3 is CASSQDRHRPGELFF.

The genes are TRBV19 and TRBJ2-2; TCRdb reports TRBD1, a call that lacks DNA to check it against. Germline assignment: CDR1 LNHDA and CDR2 SQIVND (reference sequence). The CDR3 length is 14 residues. This chain's CDR3 is CASSPPTDTGELFF.

The chain has TRBV24-1 and TRBJ2-2; no DNA is available, so the TRBD2 call from TCRdb remains unchecked. The CDR3 length is 18 residues. Germline V gene data show CDR1 as KGHDR and CDR2 as SFDVKD. This CDR3 is CATSDLGGRASSTGELFF.

The chain recombines TRBV28 with TRBJ2-3; TCRdb proposes TRBD2, but this gene call is untestable without DNA. CDR3 length: 15 amino acids. CDR1 MDHEN and CDR2 SYDVKM come from the germline V gene. CDR3 sequence reads: CASSLYGRASDTQYF.

V usage is TRBV2 and J usage is TRBJ2-1. CDR1 and CDR2 from the germline V gene are SNHLY and FYNNEI. There are 14 residues in the CDR3. This chain's CDR3 is CASRIGHRTNEQFF.

The chain links TRBV5-1 to TRBJ2-1. CDR1 and CDR2 (germline): SGHRS, YFSETQ. CDR3 length: 12 amino acids. The CDR3 here is CASSLAGGEQFF. The full variable domain, completed using reference TRBV5-1 and TRBJ2-1, is KAGVTQTPRYLIKTRGQQVTLSCSPISGHRSVSWYQQTPGQGLQFLFEYFSETQRNKGNFPGRFSGRQFSNSRSEMNVSTLELGDSALYLCASSLAGGEQFFGPGTRLTVL.

V and J are TRBV10-2 and TRBJ2-7. The CDR3 has 15 residues. CDR1 is WSHSY and CDR2 is SAAADI in the germline V gene. The CDR3 loop is CASSESAGGTYEQYF.

The chain uses TRBV20-1 and TRBJ2-1; the TRBD2 assignment by TCRdb is unverifiable without DNA. The CDR3 is 16 residues long. The V gene's germline CDR1 is DFQATT and CDR2 SNEGSKA (reference sequence). CDR3: CSARDGLAGGYNEQFF.

The chain employs TRBV5-6 and TRBJ2-2; the D gene TCRdb calls, TRBD2, cannot be checked with no DNA. CDR1 is SGHDT, CDR2 YYEEEE, per germline. The CDR3 is 14 residues long. CDR3 in amino acids: CASSLELAAGELFF.

In terms of frequency, this clonotype is medium-sized. The chain combines TRBV21-1 with TRBJ2-5. TRBV21-1 is noted as a pseudogene. The CDR3 has 14 residues. CDR3 loop: CASSRPGPEETQYF.

The genes are TRBV7-2 and TRBJ2-1; TCRdb's D gene call, TRBD2, goes unchecked for lack of DNA. CDR3 length: 15 residues. Germline V lookup: CDR1 SGHTA, CDR2 FQGNSA. CDR3 in amino acids: CASSAGLAEYNEQFF.

This chain connects TRBV7-2 to TRBJ2-1. CDR3 length: 14 amino acids. Germline CDR1 and CDR2: SGHTA and FQGNSA. The CDR3 is CASSDTPSSPEQFF. Full variable domain (missing parts from reference TRBV7-2 and TRBJ2-1): GAGVSQSPSNKVTEKGKDVELRCDPISGHTALYWYRQSLGQGLEFLIYFQGNSAPDKSGLPSDRFSAERTGGSVSTLTIQRTQQEDSAVYLCASSDTPSSPEQFFGPGTRLTVL.

The chain recombines TRBV12-5 with TRBJ1-3. Germline V gene data show CDR1 as LGHNT and CDR2 as FRNRAP. The CDR3 has 19 amino acids. CDR3 sequence: CASGLVTGLLSDSGNTIYF.